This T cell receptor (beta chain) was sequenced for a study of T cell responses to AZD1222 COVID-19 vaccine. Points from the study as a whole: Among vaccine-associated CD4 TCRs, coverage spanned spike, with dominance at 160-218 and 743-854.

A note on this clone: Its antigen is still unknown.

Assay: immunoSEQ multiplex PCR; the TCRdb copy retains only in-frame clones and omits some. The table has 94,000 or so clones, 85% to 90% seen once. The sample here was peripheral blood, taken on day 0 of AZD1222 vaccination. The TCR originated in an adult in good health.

The CDR3 here is CAIKGGLQYNEQFF. CDR3 coding DNA: TGTGCCATCAAGGGCGGACTTCAGTACAATGAGCAGTTCTTC. This chain links TRBV10-3 with TRBJ2-1, with a possible D match to TRBD2 (5 bases). With 7 bases removed from V and 4 bases from J, the gap between germline ends came to 14 bases. CDR3 length: 14 amino acids. Germline CDR1 reads ENHRY; CDR2 reads SYGVKD.